This T cell receptor (beta chain) was observed in a study of beta chain features in type 1 diabetes. Study-level findings and limits: Moderate but significant shortening of TCRB CDR3s was recorded in all four CD4+ subsets from Type 1 diabetes patients.

Sequencing targeted expressed TCRB transcripts, as all isolated RNA had been reverse transcribed. Only in-frame clones appear in the TCRdb table, and some are missing; sequencing was by immunoSEQ multiplex PCR. The sample holds 900,000 or so clones, 15% to 20% seen once. Note on this clone: Its antigen is still unknown.

Losses at the gene ends were 1 base for V and 1 base for J; bases not matched to a gene: 14. The germline V gene has CDR1 LGHNA and CDR2 YNFKEQ. This CDR3 is built from 19 residues. The genes are TRBV4-2 and TRBJ2-5; 8 bases agree with TRBD2. The TCR originated in a woman in her late teens or twenties in good health. Specimen: naive CD4+ T cells from blood. CDR3 DNA: TGTGCCAGCAGCCAAGTAGGAGGCGTCAGCGGGAGTTCCCAAGAGACCCAGTACTTC. Its protein is CASSQVGGVSGSSQETQYF.